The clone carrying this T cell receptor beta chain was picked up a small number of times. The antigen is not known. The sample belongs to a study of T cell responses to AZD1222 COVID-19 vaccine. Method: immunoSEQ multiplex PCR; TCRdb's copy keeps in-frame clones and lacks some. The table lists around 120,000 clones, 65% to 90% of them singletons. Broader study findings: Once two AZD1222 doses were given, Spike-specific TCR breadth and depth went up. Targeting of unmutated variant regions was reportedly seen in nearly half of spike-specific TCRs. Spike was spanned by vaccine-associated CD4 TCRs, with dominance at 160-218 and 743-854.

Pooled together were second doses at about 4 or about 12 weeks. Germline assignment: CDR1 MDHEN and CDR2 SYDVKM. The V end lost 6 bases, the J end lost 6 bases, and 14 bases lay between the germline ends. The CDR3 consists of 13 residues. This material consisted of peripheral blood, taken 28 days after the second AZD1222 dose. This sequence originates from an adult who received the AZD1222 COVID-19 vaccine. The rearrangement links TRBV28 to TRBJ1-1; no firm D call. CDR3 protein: CASRSPGRPEAFF. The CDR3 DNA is TGTGCCAGCAGATCACCCGGGAGACCTGAAGCTTTCTTT. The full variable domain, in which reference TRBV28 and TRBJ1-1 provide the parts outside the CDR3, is DVKVTQSSRYLVKRTGEKVFLECVQDMDHENMFWYRQDPGLGLRLIYFSYDVKMKEKGDIPEGYSVSREKKERFSLILESASTNQTSMYLCASRSPGRPEAFFGQGTRLTVV.